This T cell receptor (beta chain) originates from a study of spatial heterogeneity in lung cancer. The wider study: A consistent excess of beta-chain over alpha-chain sequences was detected. Findings and caveats of the study: Detection of ubiquitous tumor TCRs in blood was higher at resection than follow-up.

V lost 6 bases to trimming and J lost 5 bases, with 19 bases between them. The CDR3 length is 15 residues. Germline CDR1 is MDHEN and CDR2 is SYDVKM. Ten or more counts support this clonotype. Its antigen is not known. Specified time point: blood at routine non-recurrence follow-up after resection. Sequencing of whole RNA from tumor, nontumor lung or frozen PBMC involved no sorting. Every cDNA TCR molecule received its own unique molecular identifier. TCRdb recomputed calls from the 5' RACE reads with MiXCR, one row per CDR3 protein. The sample includes approximately 50,000 distinct CDR3 sequences, roughly 7.4% seen only once; the top ten take approximately 35%.

V is TRBV28 and J is TRBJ2-5; D may be TRBD1 (6 bases). The sequencing used PBMCs, collected at follow-up. The clonotype originates from a female donor with early-stage non-small cell lung cancer. The CDR3 is CASSSQGSLRETQYF. CDR3 in DNA: TGTGCCAGCAGCTCTCAGGGGTCCCTACGGGAGACCCAGTACTTC.